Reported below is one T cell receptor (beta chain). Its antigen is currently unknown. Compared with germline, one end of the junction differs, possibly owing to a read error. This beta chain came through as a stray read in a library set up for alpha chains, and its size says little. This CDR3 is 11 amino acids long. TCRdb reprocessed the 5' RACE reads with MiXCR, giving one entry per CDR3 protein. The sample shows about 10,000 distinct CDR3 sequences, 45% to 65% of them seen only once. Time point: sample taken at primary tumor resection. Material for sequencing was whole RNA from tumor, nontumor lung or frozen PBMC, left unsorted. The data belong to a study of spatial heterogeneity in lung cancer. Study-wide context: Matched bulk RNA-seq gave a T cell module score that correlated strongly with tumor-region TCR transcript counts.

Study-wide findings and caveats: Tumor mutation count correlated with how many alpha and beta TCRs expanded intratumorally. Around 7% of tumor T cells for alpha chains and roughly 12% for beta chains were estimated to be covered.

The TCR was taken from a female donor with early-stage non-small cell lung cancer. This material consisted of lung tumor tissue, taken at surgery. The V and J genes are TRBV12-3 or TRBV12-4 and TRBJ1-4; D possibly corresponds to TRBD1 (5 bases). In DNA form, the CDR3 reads TGTGCCAGCAGTTTTTCCGGGACTCCTAGGTTT. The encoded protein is CASSFSGTPRF.